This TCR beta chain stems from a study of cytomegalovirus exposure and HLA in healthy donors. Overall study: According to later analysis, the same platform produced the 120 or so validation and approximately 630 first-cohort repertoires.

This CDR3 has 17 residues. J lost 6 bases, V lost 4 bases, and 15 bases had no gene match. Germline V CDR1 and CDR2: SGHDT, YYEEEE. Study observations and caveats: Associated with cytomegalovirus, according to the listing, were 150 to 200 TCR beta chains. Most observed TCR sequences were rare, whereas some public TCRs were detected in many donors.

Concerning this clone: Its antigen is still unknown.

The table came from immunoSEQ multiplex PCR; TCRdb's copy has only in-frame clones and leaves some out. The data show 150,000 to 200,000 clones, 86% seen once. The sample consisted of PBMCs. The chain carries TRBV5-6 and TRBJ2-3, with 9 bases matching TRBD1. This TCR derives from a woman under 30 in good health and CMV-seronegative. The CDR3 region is CASSVSDRDRVWDTQYF. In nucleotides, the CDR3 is TGTGCCAGCAGCGTTTCGGACCGGGACAGGGTTTGGGATACGCAGTATTTT.